This note documents a single T cell receptor (beta chain) sequence. Its antigen is undetermined. The germline CDR1 and CDR2 sequences are SGDLS and YYNGEE. The trim removed 4 bases at V and 6 bases at J, leaving 7 bases unmatched. The CDR3 runs to 16 residues. This entry is derived from a study of cytomegalovirus exposure and HLA in healthy donors. Study conclusions and caveats: In vitro data verified a few CMV-associated chains as specific for CMV antigens.

The primer mix had 60 Vbeta and 13 Jbeta primers. Original handling: Later analysis identified 65 million to 80 million unique TCR beta chains, approximately 11 million shared. TCRdb's copy holds only in-frame clones and misses some; the assay was immunoSEQ multiplex PCR. V and J calls and clone size follow that table, whereas D and trimming were derived from the DNA. Its table records about 52,000 clones. The rearrangement joins TRBV9 to TRBJ2-3; 14 nucleotides line up with TRBD2. The TCR originated in a woman aged 55-70 years in good health and CMV-seropositive. The specimen was PBMCs. For the CDR3, the DNA is TGTGCCAGCAGCCCCCGACTAGCGGGGGGGCCTGATACGCAGTATTTT. The encoded protein is CASSPRLAGGPDTQYF. Together with reference TRBV9 and TRBJ2-3, the CDR3 gives the full variable domain: DSGVTQTPKHLITATGQRVTLRCSPRSGDLSVYWYQQSLDQGLQFLIQYYNGEERAKGNILERFSAQQFPDLHSELNLSSLELGDSALYFCASSPRLAGGPDTQYFGPGTRLTVL.